Listed below are T cell receptor beta chains from one sample, sequenced in a study of blood T cell repertoires in COVID-19. The repertoire was sequenced with immunoSEQ multiplex PCR; TCRdb's copy has only in-frame clones and lacks some. The sample contains 110,000 to 150,000 clones, 65% to 90% of which appear only once. Material: peripheral blood. These receptors originate from a man aged 45 to 65 with acute or convalescent COVID-19. The CDR3 runs from the conserved cysteine through the conserved F or W. Each record gives: V gene, J gene, clone size, D gene, CDR3 protein, CDR3 DNA. The D gene is left open where the match is weak. Some rows have no size entry. The others give once, few or many, or a class for an expanded clone.

V gene: TRBV7-2
J gene: TRBJ1-2
clone size: NA
D gene: NA
CDR3 protein: CASSPGQNYGYTF
CDR3 DNA: TGTGCCAGCAGCCCTGGACAAAACTATGGCTACACCTTC

V gene: TRBV28
J gene: TRBJ1-5
clone size: NA
D gene: NA
CDR3 protein: CASSDWDQPQHF
CDR3 DNA: TGTGCCAGCAGTGACTGGGATCAGCCCCAGCATTTT

V gene: TRBV7-9
J gene: TRBJ1-1
clone size: NA
D gene: NA
CDR3 protein: CASSFQQGNTEAFF
CDR3 DNA: TGTGCCAGCAGCTTCCAACAGGGGAACACTGAAGCTTTCTTT

V gene: TRBV9
J gene: TRBJ2-1
clone size: NA
D gene: TRBD1
CDR3 protein: CASSASTGLDEQFF
CDR3 DNA: TGTGCCAGCAGCGCTTCGACAGGGTTAGATGAGCAGTTCTTC

V gene: TRBV10-2
J gene: TRBJ1-1
clone size: NA
D gene: NA
CDR3 protein: CASSGQVNTEAFF
CDR3 DNA: TGCGCCAGCAGTGGGCAGGTGAACACTGAAGCTTTCTTT

V gene: TRBV9
J gene: TRBJ2-2
clone size: once
D gene: TRBD2
CDR3 protein: CASSQWTRNTGELFF
CDR3 DNA: TGTGCCAGCAGCCAATGGACTAGAAACACCGGGGAGCTGTTTTTT

V gene: TRBV2
J gene: TRBJ1-4
clone size: NA
D gene: TRBD1
CDR3 protein: CASQGQGANHEKLFF
CDR3 DNA: TGTGCCAGTCAGGGACAGGGGGCAAATCATGAAAAACTGTTTTTT

V gene: TRBV5-1
J gene: TRBJ1-4
clone size: NA
D gene: TRBD1
CDR3 protein: CASSLSDRAFEKLFF
CDR3 DNA: TGCGCCAGCAGCTTATCCGACAGGGCTTTTGAAAAACTGTTTTTT

V gene: TRBV5-6
J gene: TRBJ1-1
clone size: NA
D gene: TRBD1
CDR3 protein: CASSSGQGILAFF
CDR3 DNA: TGTGCCAGCAGCTCAGGACAGGGGATTTTGGCTTTCTTT

V gene: TRBV5-6
J gene: TRBJ1-3
clone size: NA
D gene: NA
CDR3 protein: CASSLVDGSSGNTIYF
CDR3 DNA: TGTGCCAGCAGCTTGGTCGACGGGAGCTCTGGAAACACCATATATTTT

V gene: TRBV19
J gene: TRBJ1-1
clone size: NA
D gene: NA
CDR3 protein: CASSPGLNTEAFF
CDR3 DNA: TGTGCCAGTAGTCCCGGTTTGAACACTGAAGCTTTCTTT

V gene: TRBV5-6
J gene: TRBJ2-5
clone size: once
D gene: NA
CDR3 protein: CASSPARQETQYF
CDR3 DNA: TGTGCCAGCAGCCCCGCGAGGCAAGAGACCCAGTACTTC

V gene: TRBV6-2/TRBV6-3
J gene: TRBJ2-3
clone size: NA
D gene: TRBD2
CDR3 protein: CASSRLGTSGATDTQYF
CDR3 DNA: TGTGCCAGCAGTCGTCTCGGGACTAGCGGGGCTACAGATACGCAGTATTTT

V gene: TRBV28
J gene: TRBJ2-2
clone size: NA
D gene: TRBD1
CDR3 protein: CASSRGQGALIAGELFF
CDR3 DNA: TGTGCCAGCAGTCGAGGACAGGGGGCTTTAATAGCCGGGGAGCTGTTTTTT

V gene: TRBV2
J gene: TRBJ2-4
clone size: NA
D gene: TRBD2
CDR3 protein: CASSESRGAKNIQYF
CDR3 DNA: TGTGCCAGCAGTGAATCGCGGGGGGCCAAAAACATTCAGTACTTC

V gene: TRBV28
J gene: TRBJ1-5
clone size: NA
D gene: NA
CDR3 protein: CASSDPQQVVSNQPQHF
CDR3 DNA: TGTGCCAGCTCTGACCCCCAGCAGGTCGTGAGCAATCAGCCCCAGCATTTT

V gene: TRBV6-2/TRBV6-3
J gene: TRBJ2-7
clone size: NA
D gene: TRBD1
CDR3 protein: CASSRQGTQYF
CDR3 DNA: TGTGCCAGCAGCCGACAGGGCACGCAGTACTTC

V gene: TRBV4-2
J gene: TRBJ1-5
clone size: NA
D gene: TRBD1
CDR3 protein: CASSGTGGAGNQPQHF
CDR3 DNA: TGTGCCAGCTCCGGGACAGGGGGCGCCGGCAATCAGCCCCAGCATTTT

V gene: TRBV2
J gene: TRBJ2-7
clone size: NA
D gene: TRBD1
CDR3 protein: CASMSGGNEQYF
CDR3 DNA: TGTGCCAGCATGTCAGGGGGCAACGAGCAGTACTTC

V gene: TRBV27
J gene: TRBJ2-7
clone size: once
D gene: NA
CDR3 protein: CASSTDGIAPTYEQYF
CDR3 DNA: TGTGCCAGCAGTACCGACGGAATAGCGCCAACCTACGAGCAGTACTTC

V gene: TRBV6-5
J gene: TRBJ2-7
clone size: few
D gene: NA
CDR3 protein: CASSYTSGTRHYEQYF
CDR3 DNA: TGTGCCAGCAGTTACACGTCCGGGACACGGCACTACGAGCAGTACTTC

V gene: TRBV14
J gene: TRBJ2-1
clone size: NA
D gene: NA
CDR3 protein: CASSPRGMPYNEQFF
CDR3 DNA: TGTGCCAGCAGCCCCAGGGGTATGCCATACAATGAGCAGTTCTTC